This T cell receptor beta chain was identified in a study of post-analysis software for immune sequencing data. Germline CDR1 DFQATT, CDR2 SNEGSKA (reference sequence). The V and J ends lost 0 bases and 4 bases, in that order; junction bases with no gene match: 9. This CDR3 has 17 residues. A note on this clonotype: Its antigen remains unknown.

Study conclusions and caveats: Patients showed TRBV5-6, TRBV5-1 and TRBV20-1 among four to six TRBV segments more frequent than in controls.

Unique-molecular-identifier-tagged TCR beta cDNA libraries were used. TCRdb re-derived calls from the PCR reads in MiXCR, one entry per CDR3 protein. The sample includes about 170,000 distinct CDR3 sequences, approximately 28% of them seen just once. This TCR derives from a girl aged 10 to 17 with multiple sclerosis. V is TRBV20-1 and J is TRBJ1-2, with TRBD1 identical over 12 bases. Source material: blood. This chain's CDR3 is CSARDRDRGHRGYGYTF. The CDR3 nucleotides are TGCAGTGCTAGAGACCGGGACAGGGGGCATAGAGGCTATGGCTACACCTTC.